Included here is one T cell receptor (beta chain) sequence, with context. There is no known antigen for this receptor. Qualities for individual bases were not recorded, and no much larger clone is one base off. Participants in the prospective study were enrolled through a virtual design, were aged about 18 to 89 years, and lived in approximately 24 United States geographic areas. In the prospective study, participants were assigned to cohorts based on the clinical history participants reported in a screening survey and a study questionnaire. In the prospective study, mobile phlebotomists collected whole blood, serum and a nasopharyngeal or oropharyngeal swab from each participant. Participants in the prospective study had the option to provide additional blood draws and questionnaires over a roughly 2-month period. Before DNA extraction, blood samples from the prospective study were shipped at room temperature or frozen.

V is trimmed back by 3 bases and J by 1 base, and the junction contains 5 bases that no gene match accounts for. Based on the germline V gene (reference sequence), the CDR1 and CDR2 sequences are SGHNT and YYREEE. The CDR3 contains 16 residues, cysteine and phenylalanine counted. Left in the record is the CDR3 DNA by itself, 48 bases read in frame from the first base. This sample stems from a study of blood T cell repertoires in COVID-19 (dated by TCRdb to 2019 to 2021). About the full investigation: ImmuneRACE Cohort 3 recovered participants were defined by two consecutive negative NP/OP PCR tests, healthcare professional clearance, or symptom resolution. Samples from collaborators originated in the United States, Italy and Spain and spanned both the acute and convalescent phases of COVID-19. The prospective study material was composed of cDNA or gDNA derived from T cells, B-cell-depleted T cells, or PBMCs. Deeply sampled blood TCRbeta repertoires from subjects exposed to, actively infected with, or recovered from COVID-19 were included in the dataset. The repertoires were made available in a free public database intended to serve as a resource for research on the immune response to SARS-CoV-2. The samples were drawn from the first 160 participants of the ongoing ImmuneRACE study and from 1,200 or so subjects provided by 6 global collaborators. Sample metadata almost always included a de-identified subject ID, COVID-19 status, age in years and sex. Where HLA class I and class II types were available, the types were taken from metadata supplied by the sample provider, not from assay-based typing. Study-level results and caveats: The amount of clinical and demographic metadata varied by source and participant and was provided uncurated.

The immunoSEQ Assay, a bias-controlled multiplex PCR, was used to amplify TCRbeta CDR3 regions from genomic DNA. As for how the authors treated the data: Nucleated cell counts per sample were estimated from amplification of reference gene primers within the assay. To quantify the absolute abundance of each unique TCRbeta CDR3 rearrangement, sequence reads were collapsed and filtered. For each sample, productive Simpson clonality was calculated as the square root of Simpson's diversity index across productive rearrangements. In its TCRdb copy, this immuneACCESS table keeps in-frame sequences only and misses some clones. Where compared with another copy, unresolved V genes explain less than half of these, and the others have no known cause. Clone size and V and J calls were adopted from that table, with D and trimming inferred from the DNA. The table for this sample lists 300,000 to 450,000 clones; 87% of them were counted only once. The ten largest clones take up roughly 2% of the sample.

Sequencing was done on a sample of PBMCs or T cells enriched from blood (not recorded which). This sequence was found in a man aged 35 to 55 in a cohort exposed to, infected with or recovered from COVID-19 (not recorded which). The V and J segments used are TRBV5-4 and TRBJ2-5, and TRBD2 aligns with 11 junction nucleotides. The DNA reads as follows: TGTGCCAGCAGCTCAGTAGCGGGAGGGGGCCAAGAGACCCAGTACTTC. Its protein is CASSSVAGGGQETQYF. Reference TRBV5-4 and TRBJ2-5 proteins supply the regions before and after the CDR3; the full variable domain is: ETGVTQSPTHLIKTRGQQVTLRCSSQSGHNTVSWYQQALGQGPQFIFQYYREEENGRGNFPPRFSGLQFPNYSSELNVNALELDDSALYLCASSSVAGGGQETQYFGPGTRLLVL.